A single TCR beta chain is shown here with its context. Its antigen is still unknown. This specimen comes from a study of shared clonotypes between healthy human individuals. Germline lookup yields CDR1 SGHVS and CDR2 FQNEAQ. Deletions cut 5 bases from V and 6 bases from J, with 19 bases between. The CDR3 loop spans 15 amino acids. Study-wide findings and caveats: Naive subsets tended to show greater estimated richness than memory subsets. Clonotype sharing across a few donors was observed for 4% to 6.5% of naive CD4 clonotypes.

TCRdb's table, derived via immunoSEQ multiplex PCR, lists solely in-frame clones and lacks some. Of approximately 320,000 clones listed, around 87% are singletons. The rearrangement links TRBV7-8 to TRBJ1-1; possibly TRBD1 for D (5 bases). The TCR was taken from a man between 18 and 35 years old in good health. Input material: memory CD8+ T cells sorted from blood. Indicated subset: CD45RO+ cells pooled with CCR7-negative TemRA cells. The CDR3 nucleotides are TGTGCCAGCAGCCAAGAGGGTATGTGGGGGTCTGAAGCTTTCTTT. Protein product: CASSQEGMWGSEAFF.